A selection of T cell receptor beta chains follows, all from one sample in a study of T cells after posttransplantation cyclophosphamide. Profiling relied on immunoSEQ multiplex PCR, and the TCRdb table lists in-frame clones only, not all of them. The sample yields 15,000 to 20,000 clones, without any singletons. The starting material was PBMCs, obtained after allogeneic stem cell transplant with posttransplant cyclophosphamide. Receptors originate from a female patient between 30 and 45 years old who received an allogeneic stem cell transplant from a related donor, was CMV-positive, and had no GVHD. Some T cells may trace back to the graft donor. Each CDR3 is given with its conserved first and last residue.

12	TRBV7-8	TRBJ2-7	CASRDRTYEQYF
16	TRBV5-1	TRBJ2-7	CASSRGGHLSSYEQYF
15	TRBV7-7	TRBJ2-2	CASSLGEVGAGELFF
14	TRBV29-1	TRBJ2-5	CSVGTTGVRETQYF
15	TRBV30	TRBJ2-7	CAWRVGSWGNYEQYF
18	TRBV4-2	TRBJ2-5	CASSPGGLAGVGKETQYF
13	TRBV2	TRBJ1-1	CASSTTGGTEAFF
16	TRBV27	TRBJ2-3	CASSRGTGTITDTQYF
14	TRBV18	TRBJ1-3	CASSPQVTGNTIYF
14	TRBV7-8	TRBJ2-3	CASSQIAGRDTQYF
14	TRBV7-2	TRBJ1-6	CASSQQGVNSPLHF
18	TRBV11-3	TRBJ2-2	CASSLVVRGQGITGELFF
15	TRBV7-8	TRBJ2-1	CASSLDAGGPGEQFF
15	TRBV4-1	TRBJ2-2	CASSQRTGNTGELFF
17	TRBV4-2	TRBJ2-5	CASSQEFSGTTLGTQYF
14	TRBV5-1	TRBJ2-3	CASSLDGRTDTQYF
17	TRBV10-1	TRBJ2-2	CASSGPLGQGITGELFF
15	TRBV5-4	TRBJ2-3	CASSGTLRGTDTQYF
14	TRBV30	TRBJ1-6	CAWSVTTGSSPLHF
17	TRBV7-8	TRBJ2-1	CASSSYPRDRVDNEQFF
15	TRBV28	TRBJ2-7	CASSFPGLAGSEQYF
14	TRBV27	TRBJ2-7	CASRVGGEGAEQYF
14	TRBV4-1	TRBJ2-2	CASSQTGDTGELFF
15	TRBV28	TRBJ2-7	CASSDPGQGAYEQYF